These T cell receptor beta chains were read from a single sample in a study of T cells of healthy individuals. MiXCR, applied by TCRdb to the 5' RACE reads, yields one record per CDR3 protein. Found here are 63,000 or so distinct CDR3 sequences, about 17% of them singletons; the top ten hold about 4.3%. The receptor source for this set is a human donor in good health. Each CDR3 is given with its conserved first and last residue.

CDR3 protein: CAAGLAAYNEQFF
V gene: TRBV12-3/TRBV12-4

CDR3 protein: CSGETSSYEQYF
V gene: TRBV20-1

CDR3 protein: CATSRESAGELFF
V gene: TRBV15

CDR3 protein: CASSLEASSYEQYF
V gene: TRBV18

CDR3 protein: CASSLGQGARTQYF
V gene: TRBV7-2

CDR3 protein: CASSVNTGGDEQFF
V gene: TRBV9

CDR3 protein: CASSYTGGSGANVLTF
V gene: TRBV6-2/TRBV6-3

CDR3 protein: CASSTPTRKVGELFF
V gene: TRBV11-2

CDR3 protein: CASSDKGDTQYF
V gene: TRBV6-1

CDR3 protein: CASSLSFGVSNTPGSTEAFF
V gene: TRBV27

CDR3 protein: CASSTRTSGTDTQYF
V gene: TRBV7-2